These 17 T cell receptor beta chains originate from one sample sequenced in a study of cytomegalovirus exposure and HLA in healthy donors. The study ran its PCR with 60 Vbeta and 13 Jbeta primers. Sequencing used immunoSEQ multiplex PCR; TCRdb keeps in-frame clones, though not all of them. The profile shows roughly 160,000 clones, about 76% of them singletons. The sequenced sample was PBMCs. The origin of the receptors is a woman aged 18-29 years in good health and CMV-seropositive.

This chain uses TRBV7-9 with TRBJ2-7; possibly TRBD1 for D (6 bases). In germline, CDR1 is SEHNR, CDR2 FQNEAQ (reference sequence). CDR3 length: 15 amino acids. Trimming shortened V by 1 base and J by 7 bases, and 17 bases separated the two germline ends. DNA of the CDR3: TGTGCCAGCAGCTTAGACGGGACACCCATGGAGGAGCAGTACTTC. This gives the protein CASSLDGTPMEEQYF. Looking up the rest from reference TRBV7-9 and TRBJ2-7 gives the full variable domain: DTGVSQNPRHKITKRGQNVTFRCDPISEHNRLYWYRQTLGQGPEFLTYFQNEAQLEKSRLLSDRFSAERPKGSFSTLEIQRTEQGDSAMYLCASSLDGTPMEEQYFGPGTRLTVT.

The chain couples TRBV15 to TRBJ1-1; 11 nucleotides agree with TRBD1. The CDR3 loop spans 18 amino acids. Germline V CDR1 and CDR2: LNHNV, YYDKDF (reference sequence). V lost 0 bases to trimming and J lost 5 bases; unmatched junction nucleotides: 11. The CDR3 loop reads CATSRDLRTGGQGTEAFF. The DNA of the CDR3 is TGTGCCACCAGCAGAGATCTAAGGACAGGGGGCCAGGGGACTGAAGCTTTCTTT.

The rearrangement joins TRBV30 to TRBJ2-2, with D possibly matching TRBD1 (5 bases). The CDR3 extends over 15 amino acids. Germline CDR1 GTSNPN, CDR2 SVGIG (reference sequence). V lost 4 bases, J lost 1 base, and 13 bases lay in between. This chain's CDR3 is CAWTLKGVNTGELFF. The CDR3 DNA follows: TGTGCCTGGACTCTTAAAGGGGTGAACACCGGGGAGCTGTTTTTT. Drawing the rest from reference TRBV30 and TRBJ2-2, the complete variable domain is SQTIHQWPATLVQPVGSPLSLECTVEGTSNPNLYWYRQAAGRGLQLLFYSVGIGQISSEVPQNLSASRPQDRQFILSSKKLLLSDSGFYLCAWTLKGVNTGELFFGEGSRLTVL.

The rearrangement joins TRBV11-3 to TRBJ2-1; 10 bases match TRBD2. The CDR3 extends over 16 amino acids. The V segment lost 5 bases and the J segment 0 bases; nucleotides outside the gene matches: 4. The germline CDR1 and CDR2 sequences are SGHNT and YENEEA. CDR3 region: CASSRWTSGSYNEQFF. The CDR3 nucleotides are TGTGCCAGCAGCCGTTGGACTAGCGGCTCCTACAATGAGCAGTTCTTC.

The chain employs TRBV27 and TRBJ1-2; 8 bases agree with TRBD1. The CDR3 is made up of 14 amino acids. V was clipped by 5 bases and J by 3 bases; unmatched bases: 5. The germline V gene encodes CDR1 MNHEY and CDR2 SMNVEV (reference sequence). DNA of the CDR3: TGTGCCAGCAGTCTCAGGGGGCCTGACTATGGCTACACCTTC. It yields the protein CASSLRGPDYGYTF.

The chain combines TRBV5-1 with TRBJ1-2, with 7 bases identical to TRBD1. The CDR3 is 17 residues long. Trimming removed 0 bases from V and 10 bases from J; junction bases left unmatched: 18. From germline, CDR1 is SGHRS and CDR2 YFSETQ. The CDR3 here is CASSLGLGTEGSYTYTF. The CDR3 DNA sequence: TGCGCCAGCAGCTTGGGCCTCGGGACAGAGGGCTCTTACACCTACACCTTC. Full variable domain (remainder filled in from reference TRBV5-1 and TRBJ1-2): KAGVTQTPRYLIKTRGQQVTLSCSPISGHRSVSWYQQTPGQGLQFLFEYFSETQRNKGNFPGRFSGRQFSNSRSEMNVSTLELGDSALYLCASSLGLGTEGSYTYTFGSGTRLTVV.

The rearrangement links TRBV4-2 to TRBJ2-5, with 8 bases lining up with TRBD2. The germline V gene has CDR1 LGHNA and CDR2 YNFKEQ. V lost 6 bases and J lost 5; bases outside the gene matches: 8. The CDR3 has 14 residues. Here the CDR3 reads CASSHPGLGETQYF. CDR3 in DNA: TGTGCCAGCAGTCATCCGGGACTAGGGGAGACCCAGTACTTC.

The rearrangement uses TRBV12-5 and TRBJ1-6, with D possibly being TRBD1 (6 bases). This CDR3 is 16 amino acids long. Germline-derived CDR1 and CDR2 are LGHNT and FRNRAP. Between the trimmed V and J ends, which lost 0 bases and 8 bases, there was a span of 14 bases. The DNA of the CDR3 is TGTGCTAGTGGTTTGGTAGGGGGGGCGTTTTATTCACCCCTCCACTTT. It specifies CASGLVGGAFYSPLHF.

The chain joins TRBV11-2 to TRBJ2-7, with TRBD2 matching over 13 bases. Germline V gives CDR1 SGHAT, CDR2 FQNNGV. This CDR3 comprises 15 residues. Germline trimming cut 3 bases from V and 3 bases from J; bases unmatched to any gene: 2. CDR3 loop: CASSLGLAGIYEQYF. The DNA for the CDR3 is TGTGCCAGCAGCTTGGGACTAGCGGGGATCTACGAGCAGTACTTC.

V is TRBV27 and J is TRBJ2-7, with 10 bases that match TRBD1. Germline lookup yields CDR1 MNHEY and CDR2 SMNVEV (reference sequence). CDR3 length: 14 residues. Trimming at V came to 5 bases and at J to 9 bases, leaving 10 bases not matched to a gene. CDR3 in amino acids: CASSPGTGVGGQYF. The CDR3 DNA reads as TGTGCCAGCAGTCCCGGGACAGGGGTGGGAGGGCAGTACTTC.

The chain carries TRBV28 and TRBJ1-1; 7 bases line up with TRBD1. Germline loops: CDR1 MDHEN, CDR2 SYDVKM. This CDR3 spans 13 amino acids. With 9 bases clipped from V and 5 bases from J, the junction kept 9 bases outside the gene matches. The CDR3, as DNA: TGTGCCAGTCTCGAGGGGGCGTTTACTGAAGCTTTCTTT. It specifies CASLEGAFTEAFF.

The gene calls are TRBV5-1 and TRBJ2-1; possibly TRBD1 for D (6 bases). Trimming removed 1 base from V and 2 bases from J, with 13 bases in between. The CDR3 consists of 16 residues. In germline, CDR1 is SGHRS, CDR2 YFSETQ. The CDR3 nucleotides read TGCGCCAGCAGCTTGTTCCACAGGGAACCCTACAATGAGCAGTTCTTC. Amino acid sequence: CASSLFHREPYNEQFF.

The gene calls are TRBV7-2 and TRBJ1-1, with TRBD1 identical over 8 bases. With V trimmed by 5 bases and J by 5 bases, 4 bases remained unmatched. Germline lookup yields CDR1 SGHTA and CDR2 FQGNSA. This CDR3 comprises 13 residues. CDR3 region: CASSQWTGTEAFF. The CDR3 DNA reads as TGTGCCAGCAGCCAATGGACAGGGACTGAAGCTTTCTTT. Complete variable domain (other parts from reference TRBV7-2 and TRBJ1-1): GAGVSQSPSNKVTEKGKDVELRCDPISGHTALYWYRQSLGQGLEFLIYFQGNSAPDKSGLPSDRFSAERTGGSVSTLTIQRTQQEDSAVYLCASSQWTGTEAFFGQGTRLTVV.

The chain joins TRBV6-6 to TRBJ1-2; D might be TRBD1 (6 bases). Per the germline V gene, CDR1 is MNHNY and CDR2 is SVGAGI (reference sequence). CDR3 length equals 15 residues. Trimming took 0 bases from V and 8 from J, leaving 16 bases between them. The CDR3 loop is CASSYSGGLVGGYTF. As DNA, the CDR3 is TGTGCCAGCAGTTACTCCGGGGGGCTGGTCGGAGGCTACACCTTC.

This chain connects TRBV4-3 to TRBJ1-5; D remains unclear. The CDR3 totals 15 residues. Trimming stripped 0 bases from V and 3 bases from J, with 9 bases between. Germline V CDR1 and CDR2: LGHNA, YSLEER. In DNA, the CDR3 is TGCGCCAGCAGCCAAGATCGCAGGCTCAATCAGCCCCAGCATTTT. This translates into CASSQDRRLNQPQHF.

The chain couples TRBV27 to TRBJ1-1, with 8 bases that match TRBD1. Germline CDR1 reads MNHEY; CDR2 reads SMNVEV (reference sequence). The ends lost 10 bases at V and 1 base at J; junction bases unmatched: 8. The CDR3 contains 14 residues. The CDR3 reads CATGDRPTNTEAFF. The DNA of the CDR3 is TGTGCCACCGGGGACAGGCCGACGAACACTGAAGCTTTCTTT.

The chain combines TRBV5-6 with TRBJ2-5; 7 nucleotides agree with TRBD1. With 4 bases clipped from V and 7 bases from J, the junction kept 7 bases outside the gene matches. The germline gives CDR1 SGHDT, CDR2 YYEEEE. This CDR3 region has 13 residues. For the CDR3, the DNA is TGTGCCAGCAGCCGAGGGGGCCGTGGGACCCAGTACTTC. Its protein product is CASSRGGRGTQYF.